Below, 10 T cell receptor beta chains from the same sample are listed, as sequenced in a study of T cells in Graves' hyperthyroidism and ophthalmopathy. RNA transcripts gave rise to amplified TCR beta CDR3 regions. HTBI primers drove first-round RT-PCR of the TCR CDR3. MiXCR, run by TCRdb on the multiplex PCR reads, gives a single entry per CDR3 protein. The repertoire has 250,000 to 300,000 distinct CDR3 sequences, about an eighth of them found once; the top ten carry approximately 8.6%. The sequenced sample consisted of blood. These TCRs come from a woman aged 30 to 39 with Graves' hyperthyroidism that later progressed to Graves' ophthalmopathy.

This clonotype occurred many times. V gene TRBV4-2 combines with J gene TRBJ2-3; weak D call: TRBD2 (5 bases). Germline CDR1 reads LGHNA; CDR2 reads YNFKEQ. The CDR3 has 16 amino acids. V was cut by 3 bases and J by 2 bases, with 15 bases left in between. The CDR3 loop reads CASSQEYRDYTDTQYF. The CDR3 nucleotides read TGTGCCAGCAGCCAGGAATACAGAGACTACACAGATACGCAGTATTTT.

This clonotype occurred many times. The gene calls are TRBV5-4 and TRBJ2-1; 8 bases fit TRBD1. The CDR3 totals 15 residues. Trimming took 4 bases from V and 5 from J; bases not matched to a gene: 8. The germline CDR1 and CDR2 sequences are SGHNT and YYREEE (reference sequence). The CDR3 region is CASSPEPGQDNEQFF. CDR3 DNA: TGTGCCAGCAGCCCCGAACCGGGACAGGACAATGAGCAGTTCTTC.

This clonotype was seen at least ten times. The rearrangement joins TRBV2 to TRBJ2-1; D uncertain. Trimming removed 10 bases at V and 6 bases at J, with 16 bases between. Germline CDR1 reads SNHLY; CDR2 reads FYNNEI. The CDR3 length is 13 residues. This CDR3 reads CATLSGLANEQFF. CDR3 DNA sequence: TGTGCCACCCTAAGTGGGCTGGCCAATGAGCAGTTCTTC.

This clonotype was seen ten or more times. Written as DNA, the CDR3 is TGTGCCAGCAGCTTAGCGCAAGGGGGCATACGGAATCAGCCCCAGCATTTT. Translating gives CASSLAQGGIRNQPQHF. This chain joins TRBV7-8 and TRBJ1-5; 7 bases agree with TRBD1. CDR1 and CDR2 (germline): SGHVS, FQNEAQ. The CDR3 has 17 residues. With V trimmed by 0 bases and J by 4 bases, 9 bases remained unmatched.

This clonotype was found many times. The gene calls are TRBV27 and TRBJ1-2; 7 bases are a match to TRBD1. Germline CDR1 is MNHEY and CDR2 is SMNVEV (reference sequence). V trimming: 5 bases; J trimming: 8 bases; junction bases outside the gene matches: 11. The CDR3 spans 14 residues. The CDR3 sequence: CASSKGQPPSGYTF. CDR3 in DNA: TGTGCCAGCAGTAAGGGACAGCCCCCCTCAGGCTACACCTTC.

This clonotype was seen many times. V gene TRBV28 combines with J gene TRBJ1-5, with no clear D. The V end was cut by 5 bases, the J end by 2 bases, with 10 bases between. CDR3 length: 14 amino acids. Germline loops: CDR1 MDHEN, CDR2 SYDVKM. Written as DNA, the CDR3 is TGTGCCAGCAGTCCCCTCCGTGGCAATCAGCCCCAGCATTTT. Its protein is CASSPLRGNQPQHF.

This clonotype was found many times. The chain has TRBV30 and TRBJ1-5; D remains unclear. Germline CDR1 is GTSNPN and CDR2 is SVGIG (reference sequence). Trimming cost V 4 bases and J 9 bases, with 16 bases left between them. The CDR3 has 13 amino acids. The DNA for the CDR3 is TGTGCCTGGAAGAGGACTCCTGGAGGGCCCCAGCATTTT. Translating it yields CAWKRTPGGPQHF. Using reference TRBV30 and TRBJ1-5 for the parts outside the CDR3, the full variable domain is SQTIHQWPATLVQPVGSPLSLECTVEGTSNPNLYWYRQAAGRGLQLLFYSVGIGQISSEVPQNLSASRPQDRQFILSSKKLLLSDSGFYLCAWKRTPGGPQHFGDGTRLSIL.

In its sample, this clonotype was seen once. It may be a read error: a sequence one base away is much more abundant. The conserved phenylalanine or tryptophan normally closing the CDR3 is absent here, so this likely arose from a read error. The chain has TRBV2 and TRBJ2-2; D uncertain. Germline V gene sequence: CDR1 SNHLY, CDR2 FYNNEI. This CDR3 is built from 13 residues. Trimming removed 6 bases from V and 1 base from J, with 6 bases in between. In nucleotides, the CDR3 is TGTGCCAGCAGGTCTGAGAACACCGGGGAGCTGTTTTCT. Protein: CASRSENTGELFS.

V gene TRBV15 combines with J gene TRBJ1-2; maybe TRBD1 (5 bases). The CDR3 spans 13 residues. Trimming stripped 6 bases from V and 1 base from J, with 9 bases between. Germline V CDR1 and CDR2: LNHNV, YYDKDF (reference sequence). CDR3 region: CATRDSNNYGYTF. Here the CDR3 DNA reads TGTGCCACCAGAGACAGCAATAACTATGGCTACACCTTC.

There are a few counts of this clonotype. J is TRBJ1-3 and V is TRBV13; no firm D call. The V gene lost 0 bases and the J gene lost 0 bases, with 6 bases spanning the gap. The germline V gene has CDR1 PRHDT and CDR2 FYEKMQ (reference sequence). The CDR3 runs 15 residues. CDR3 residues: CASSLGPLSGNTIYF. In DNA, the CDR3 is TGTGCCAGCAGCTTAGGGCCCCTCTCTGGAAACACCATATATTTT.